The present TCR beta chain was sequenced within a study of blood T cell repertoires in COVID-19. Using immunoSEQ multiplex PCR, the repertoire was profiled, and TCRdb retains in-frame clones only, with some absent. The sample lists 130,000 or so clones, about 86% occurring once. The V gene end was trimmed by 7 bases and the J gene end by 12 bases; junction bases not matched to a gene: 9. Germline V gene data show CDR1 as SQVTM and CDR2 as ANQGSEA. This CDR3 spans 11 amino acids. This clone was found a few times. The gene calls are TRBV29-1 and TRBJ1-2; 9 bases fit TRBD1. The sequencing sample was made of peripheral blood. The source of this sequence is a woman aged 55-69 years with acute or convalescent COVID-19. The CDR3 bases are TGCAGCGGGGGACAGGGCCACTTCGACACCTTC. Translating it yields CSGGQGHFDTF.